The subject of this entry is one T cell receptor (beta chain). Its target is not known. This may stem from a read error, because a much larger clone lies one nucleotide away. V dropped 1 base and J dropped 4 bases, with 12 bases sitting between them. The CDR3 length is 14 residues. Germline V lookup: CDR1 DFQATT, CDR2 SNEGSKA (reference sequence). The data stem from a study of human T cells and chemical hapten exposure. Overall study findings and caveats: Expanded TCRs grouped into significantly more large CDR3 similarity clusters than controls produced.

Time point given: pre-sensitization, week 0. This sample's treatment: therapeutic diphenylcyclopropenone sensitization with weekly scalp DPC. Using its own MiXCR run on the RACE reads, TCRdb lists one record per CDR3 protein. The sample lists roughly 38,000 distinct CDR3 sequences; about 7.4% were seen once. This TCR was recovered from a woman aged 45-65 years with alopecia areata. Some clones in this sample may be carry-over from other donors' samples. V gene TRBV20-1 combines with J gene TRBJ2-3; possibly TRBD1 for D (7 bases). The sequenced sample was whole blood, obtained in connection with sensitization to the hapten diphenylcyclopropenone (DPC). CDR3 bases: TGCAGTGCTAGAGCCCCAGGGGGGCCAGATACGCAGTATTTT. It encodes CSARAPGGPDTQYF.